Sequencing of this T cell receptor beta chain was carried out in a study of blood T cell repertoires in COVID-19. About the study: Sites in the United States, Italy and Spain provided acute and convalescent COVID-19 samples.

In the original workflow: Counts of nucleated cells, estimated from reference gene primer amplification, were obtained. TCRdb's table, derived via immunoSEQ multiplex PCR, lists solely in-frame clones and lacks some. The V and J calls and clone size are taken from that table; D and trimming were inferred from the DNA. This table holds 90,000 or so clones, roughly 70% found once. This clonotype originated in a woman aged 55-69 years in a cohort sampled during active or convalescent COVID-19. The specimen was peripheral blood.

CDR3 amino acids: CASSQTGGVTNEKLFF. CDR3 coding DNA: TGCGCCAGCAGCCAGACAGGGGGCGTAACTAATGAAAAACTGTTTTTT. The chain recombines TRBV5-1 with TRBJ1-4; the match to TRBD1 covers 10 bases. Losses at the gene ends were 4 bases for V and 1 base for J; bases not matched to a gene: 4. CDR1 SGHRS and CDR2 YFSETQ come from the germline V gene. This CDR3 comprises 16 residues.